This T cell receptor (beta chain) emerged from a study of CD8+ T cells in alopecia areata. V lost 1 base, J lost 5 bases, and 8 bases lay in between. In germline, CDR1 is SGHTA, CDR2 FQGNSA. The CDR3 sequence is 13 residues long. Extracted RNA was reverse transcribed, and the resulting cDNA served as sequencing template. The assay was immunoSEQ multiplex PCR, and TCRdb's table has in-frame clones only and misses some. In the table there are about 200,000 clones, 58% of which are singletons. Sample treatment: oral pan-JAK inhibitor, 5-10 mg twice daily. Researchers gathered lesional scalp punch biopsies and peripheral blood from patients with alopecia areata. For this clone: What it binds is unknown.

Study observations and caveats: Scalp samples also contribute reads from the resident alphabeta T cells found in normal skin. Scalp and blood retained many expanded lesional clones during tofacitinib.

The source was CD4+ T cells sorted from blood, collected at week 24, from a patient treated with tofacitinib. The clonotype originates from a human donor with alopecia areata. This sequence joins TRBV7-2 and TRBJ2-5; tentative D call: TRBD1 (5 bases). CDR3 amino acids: CASSLEGRETQYF. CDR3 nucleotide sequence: TGTGCCAGCAGCTTAGAGGGGCGGGAGACCCAGTACTTC. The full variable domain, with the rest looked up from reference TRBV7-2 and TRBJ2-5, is GAGVSQSPSNKVTEKGKDVELRCDPISGHTALYWYRQSLGQGLEFLIYFQGNSAPDKSGLPSDRFSAERTGGSVSTLTIQRTQQEDSAVYLCASSLEGRETQYFGPGTRLLVL.